Listed here is a single T cell receptor (beta chain). It has no known antigen specificity. No base-level quality is on record; no much larger clone is a single base apart. The germline V gene (reference sequence) provides CDR1 LNHDA and CDR2 SQIVND. V loses 1 base of germline sequence and J loses 1 base, and the interval between the two ends is 11 bases. The CDR3 goes from the cysteine to the phenylalanine over 16 residues. Only the CDR3 DNA stays, 48 bases, in frame from base 1. The data were taken from a study of T cell responses to AZD1222 COVID-19 vaccine (dated by TCRdb to the early 2020s). General notes on the study: AZD1222 recipients whose second dose came at about 4 weeks and those whose second dose came at about 12 weeks were combined into one group, since spike-specific TCR depth and breadth did not differ between the two schedules. A total of approximately 230 trial participants underwent TCR sequencing, of whom around 200 received two doses of AZD1222 and approximately 25 received two doses of the MenACWY control vaccine. Trial participants were enrolled into age subgroups of 18-55, 56-69 and 70-plus years, which contained about 150, 28 and 57 TCR-sequenced participants, respectively. The paper's findings and limits, for the study overall: Conclusions about previously exposed vaccinees are limited, since just six AZD1222 recipients were seropositive for SARS-CoV-2 at baseline. In the small 56-69-year group, the increase in depth fell short of significance, most likely because of low power. Reportedly, almost half of the unique spike-specific TCRs recognized epitopes lying outside the regions that are mutated in the B.1.351 and B.1.1.7 variants. Vaccine-associated CD4 TCRs spanned the whole spike protein, with dominant responses in regions 160-218 and 743-854. Participants were mostly white British and included more females than males, and it was suggested by the authors that clonal diversity may have been underestimated. After two AZD1222 doses, spike-specific TCR breadth and depth were significantly higher than at day 0 and than in MenACWY recipients. Because no day 14 peak-response samples were available, repertoires were characterized only after the peak T cell response.

The time point label here, explained by the study, means: baseline before first vaccination. Samples from vaccinated people were obtained from the UK trials COV001 and COV002, which included a single-blind randomized controlled phase 2/3 trial of AZD1222 (ChAdOx1 nCoV-19) in healthy adults. For TCRbeta chain sequencing, PBMC samples from trial participants were taken at day 0 and at day 28 after the second dose. The CDR3 regions of human TCRbeta chains were analyzed by immunosequencing. In the original analysis: TCRs in the repertoires were matched against a reference library of SARS-CoV-2-specific TCRs that had been generated with the MIRA antigen-specificity platform. Breadth was defined as the fraction of unique TCRs that were SARS-CoV-2-associated. Depth was defined as the fraction of total T cells that were SARS-CoV-2-associated. Each spike-specific TCR was assigned to its reactive spike region and to a CD4 or CD8 class using the MIRA data. Log10-transformed breadth and depth values were compared by one-way ANOVA with Sidak's multiple comparisons tests. This is the immuneACCESS table as TCRdb keeps it, with only in-frame sequences that have V and J called. A part of the clones is gone; compared with another copy, unresolved V genes explain less than half, and the rest is unexplained. V and J calls and clone size come straight from that table; D and trimming were deduced from the DNA. This sample is represented by tens of thousands of clones; roughly 90% of them were singletons. Around 2.2% of the sample belongs to the ten largest clones.

In this chain, TRBV19 is recombined with TRBJ1-5; the D gene assignment is ambiguous. The source of this sequence is an adult in good health. Here the sequenced sample was peripheral blood, taken on day 0 of AZD1222 vaccination. This receptor has the CDR3 CASSIVAGSSNQPQHF. The bases are TGTGCCAGTAGTATAGTGGCAGGATCGAGCAATCAGCCCCAGCATTTT. This CDR3, with the reference TRBV19 and TRBJ1-5 proteins standing in past its ends, gives the full variable domain DGGITQSPKYLFRKEGQNVTLSCEQNLNHDAMYWYRQDPGQGLRLIYYSQIVNDFQKGDIAEGYSVSREKKESFPLTVTSAQKNPTAFYLCASSIVAGSSNQPQHFGDGTRLSIL.